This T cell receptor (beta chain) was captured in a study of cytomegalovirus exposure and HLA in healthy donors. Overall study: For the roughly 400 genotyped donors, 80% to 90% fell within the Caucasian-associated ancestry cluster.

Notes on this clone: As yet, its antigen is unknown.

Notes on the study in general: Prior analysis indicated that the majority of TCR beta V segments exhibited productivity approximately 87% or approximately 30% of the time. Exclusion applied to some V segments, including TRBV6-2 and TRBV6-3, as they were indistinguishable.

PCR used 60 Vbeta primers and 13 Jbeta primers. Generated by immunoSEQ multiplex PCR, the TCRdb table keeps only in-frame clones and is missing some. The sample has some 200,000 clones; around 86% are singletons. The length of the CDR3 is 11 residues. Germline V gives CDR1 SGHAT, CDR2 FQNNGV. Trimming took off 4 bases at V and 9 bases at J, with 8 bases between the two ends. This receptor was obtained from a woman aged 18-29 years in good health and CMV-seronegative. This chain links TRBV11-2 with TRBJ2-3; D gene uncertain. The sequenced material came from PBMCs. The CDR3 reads CASSSLETQYF. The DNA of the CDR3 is TGTGCCAGCAGCTCCTTGGAGACGCAGTATTTT.